These 26 T cell receptor beta chains were sequenced from one sample in a study of cytomegalovirus exposure and HLA in healthy donors. Some clones are missing from TCRdb's copy, which holds only in-frame ones; the method was immunoSEQ multiplex PCR. The sample lists around 70,000 clones, about 93% seen once, with 1.5% to 1.7% in the top ten. The sequenced material came from PBMCs. The receptors were sampled from a man younger than 30 in good health and CMV-seropositive.

The J gene is TRBJ2-1, the V gene TRBV30, with D possibly matching TRBD2 (6 bases). The CDR3 spans 17 residues. Trimming pared 2 bases from V and 0 bases from J, leaving 17 bases between. The V gene's germline CDR1 is GTSNPN and CDR2 SVGIG (reference sequence). CDR3 sequence reads: CAWSSEGTSSSYNEQFF. CDR3 DNA: TGTGCCTGGAGTTCGGAGGGAACGTCCAGCTCCTACAATGAGCAGTTCTTC. Based on the CDR3 plus reference TRBV30 and TRBJ2-1, the full variable domain is SQTIHQWPATLVQPVGSPLSLECTVEGTSNPNLYWYRQAAGRGLQLLFYSVGIGQISSEVPQNLSASRPQDRQFILSSKKLLLSDSGFYLCAWSSEGTSSSYNEQFFGPGTRLTVL.

The chain combines TRBV6-1 with TRBJ1-3, with TRBD1 as a possible D gene (6 bases). This CDR3 spans 15 amino acids. The ends were cut back, 1 base at V and 4 bases at J, with 11 bases in the middle. The germline V gene has CDR1 MNHNS and CDR2 SASEGT. As DNA, the CDR3 is TGTGCCAGCAGTGAAGTCAGGGGATCGGGAAACACCATATATTTT. It encodes CASSEVRGSGNTIYF.

V usage is TRBV7-9 and J usage is TRBJ1-4; 9 bases map to TRBD1. Trimming took 4 bases from V and 7 from J; bases not matched to a gene: 13. This CDR3 comprises 17 residues. Germline CDR1 SEHNR, CDR2 FQNEAQ (reference sequence). CDR3 sequence (DNA): TGTGCCAGCAGCTCGGGGACAGGGCAGTTTCAAGGTGAAAAACTGTTTTTT. Translated, it gives CASSSGTGQFQGEKLFF.

The genes are TRBV5-3 and TRBJ1-4, with D possibly TRBD1 on 5 matching bases. TRBV5-3 counts as an open reading frame of uncertain function. Trimming cost V 4 bases and J 0 bases, with 10 bases left between them. The CDR3 consists of 15 residues. The CDR3 nucleotides read TGTGCCAGAAGCCACGACAGTGCAACTAATGAAAAACTGTTTTTT. Its protein product is CARSHDSATNEKLFF.

This chain uses TRBV2 with TRBJ2-2, with D possibly matching TRBD2 (6 bases). The CDR3 is 13 residues long. CDR1 SNHLY and CDR2 FYNNEI come from the germline V gene. V was cut by 5 bases and J by 7 bases, with 11 bases left in between. CDR3 in DNA: TGTGCCAGCAGTTCGACTAGTTACGGGGAGCTGTTTTTT. As protein: CASSSTSYGELFF.

The V gene is TRBV28, the J gene TRBJ1-1; unclear D gene. Germline assignment: CDR1 MDHEN and CDR2 SYDVKM. The CDR3 has 13 amino acids. The ends were cut back, 6 bases at V and 1 base at J, with 9 bases in the middle. For the CDR3, the DNA is TGTGCCAGCAGCTACCGTAAGAACACTGAAGCTTTCTTT. Encoded protein: CASSYRKNTEAFF.

J is TRBJ2-7 and V is TRBV5-3; 7 bases line up with TRBD2. TRBV5-3 belongs to the ORF category, with a function that is uncertain. The CDR3 totals 14 residues. V trimming: 1 base; J trimming: 4 bases; junction bases outside the gene matches: 5. The CDR3 DNA is TGTGCCAGAAGCTTGCAGGCTAGCGGTTACGAGCAGTACTTC. It specifies CARSLQASGYEQYF.

The table lists this clone with a count of one. The chain joins TRBV6-5 to TRBJ1-1; 8 bases fit TRBD1. The CDR3 contains 13 residues. With V trimmed by 4 bases and J by 10 bases, 8 bases remained unmatched. CDR1 MNHEY and CDR2 SVGAGI come from the germline V gene. The CDR3 nucleotides read TGTGCCAGCAGTTGGCAACAGGGGGAAGTAGCTTTCTTT. Protein sequence: CASSWQQGEVAFF.

Details on this clone: Other DNA sequences in the sample encode the same CDR3. The chain couples TRBV28 to TRBJ1-5; D is possibly TRBD1 (5 bases). CDR1 and CDR2 from the germline V gene are MDHEN and SYDVKM. The CDR3 is 17 residues long. The V end lost 5 bases, the J end lost 3 bases, and 20 bases lay between the germline ends. In DNA form, the CDR3 reads TGTGCCAGCAGTCCCTCACTTCTACACAGGAACAATCAGCCCCAGCATTTT. Its protein is CASSPSLLHRNNQPQHF.

V gene TRBV5-1 combines with J gene TRBJ1-1, with 8 bases lining up with TRBD1. V gave up 4 bases and J gave up 0 bases; unmatched junction bases: 2. Germline CDR1 reads SGHRS; CDR2 reads YFSETQ. CDR3 size: 14 residues. The CDR3 region is CASSATGVNTEAFF. As DNA, the CDR3 is TGCGCCAGCAGCGCGACAGGGGTGAACACTGAAGCTTTCTTT.

The chain joins TRBV19 to TRBJ1-5, with 7 bases that match TRBD1. CDR1 is LNHDA, CDR2 SQIVND, per germline (reference sequence). The V gene end was trimmed by 5 bases and the J gene end by 2 bases; junction bases not matched to a gene: 9. This CDR3 has 16 amino acids. Here the CDR3 reads CASSGLEGAGNQPQHF. CDR3 DNA sequence: TGTGCCAGTAGTGGGCTAGAGGGGGCTGGCAATCAGCCCCAGCATTTT.

V usage is TRBV19 and J usage is TRBJ2-5; D may be TRBD1 (6 bases). Germline CDR1 and CDR2: LNHDA and SQIVND (reference sequence). V dropped 7 bases and J dropped 0 bases, with 18 bases sitting between them. This CDR3 spans 16 amino acids. The chain's CDR3 is CASKGMDSGYQETQYF. CDR3 bases: TGTGCCAGTAAGGGGATGGACAGTGGGTACCAAGAGACCCAGTACTTC.

The chain uses TRBV10-3 and TRBJ2-7; perhaps D is TRBD1 or TRBD2 (9 bases each). Germline lookup yields CDR1 ENHRY and CDR2 SYGVKD. V was shortened by 10 bases and J by 3 bases, with 25 bases between the two germline ends. The CDR3 consists of 16 residues. CDR3 DNA: TGTGCCACCACAGGGGGCGCAGCGGGAGGAAGCTACGAGCAGTACTTC. It encodes CATTGGAAGGSYEQYF.

This clone was counted once. V usage is TRBV28 and J usage is TRBJ1-2; possibly TRBD1 for D (6 bases). This CDR3 region has 14 residues. The germline CDR1 and CDR2 sequences are MDHEN and SYDVKM. Trimming shortened V by 4 bases and J by 6 bases, and 15 bases separated the two germline ends. CDR3 sequence: CASSSTGRADGYTF. CDR3 bases: TGTGCCAGCAGTTCCACAGGGCGGGCAGATGGCTACACCTTC.

The V gene is TRBV10-3, the J gene TRBJ2-1, with D unclear. Germline CDR1 is ENHRY and CDR2 is SYGVKD. Trimming removed 7 bases from V and 0 bases from J, with 7 bases in between. There are 13 residues in the CDR3. The CDR3 nucleotides read TGTGCCATCACGGGTACCTCCTACAATGAGCAGTTCTTC. The encoded protein is CAITGTSYNEQFF.

This chain uses TRBV4-2 with TRBJ2-5, with D tentatively TRBD1 (5 bases). The ends were cut back, 0 bases at V and 3 bases at J, with 11 bases in the middle. The CDR3 is 15 residues long. The V gene's germline CDR1 is LGHNA and CDR2 YNFKEQ. Here the CDR3 reads CASSQDLGRKETQYF. CDR3 coding DNA: TGTGCCAGCAGCCAAGATCTGGGGCGCAAAGAGACCCAGTACTTC.

This chain connects TRBV21-1 to TRBJ2-3; the D call in the table, TRBD1, was not verified against the DNA. TRBV21-1 is labeled a pseudogene. There are 16 residues in the CDR3. CDR3 sequence: CASGGTGAGRTDTQYF. CDR3 sequence (DNA): TGTGCCAGCGGCGGGACAGGGGCAGGGAGGACAGATACGCAGTATTTT.

The genes are TRBV19 and TRBJ1-2; D is ambiguous. Trimming took off 3 bases at V and 8 bases at J, with 10 bases between the two ends. The CDR3 length is 12 residues. Germline V gives CDR1 LNHDA, CDR2 SQIVND (reference sequence). This CDR3 is CASSIGANGYTF. CDR3 in DNA: TGTGCCAGTAGTATCGGAGCCAACGGCTACACCTTC.

This chain connects TRBV30 to TRBJ2-2; possibly TRBD2 for D (6 bases). Trimming cost V 0 bases and J 7 bases, with 15 bases left between them. The CDR3 sequence is 15 residues long. The germline CDR1 and CDR2 sequences are GTSNPN and SVGIG (reference sequence). CDR3 sequence: CAWSVLGSILGELFF. The DNA of the CDR3 is TGTGCCTGGAGTGTACTCGGGAGTATCCTCGGGGAGCTGTTTTTT.

Only one count was recorded for this clone. The V and J genes are TRBV7-2 and TRBJ2-6; TRBD1 matches at 9 bases. Looked up from germline, CDR1 is SGHTA and CDR2 is FQGNSA. Trimming removed 5 bases from V and 2 bases from J; junction bases left unmatched: 7. This CDR3 is 17 amino acids long. CDR3 protein: CASSPGQGRTGANVLTF. For the CDR3, the DNA is TGTGCCAGCAGCCCGGGACAGGGTAGAACTGGGGCCAACGTCCTGACTTTC.

The chain is built from TRBV14 and TRBJ2-7; tentative D call: TRBD1 (6 bases). V shed 5 bases and J shed 4 bases, with 9 bases lying between them. CDR1 is SGHDN, CDR2 FVKESK, per germline. The length of the CDR3 is 12 residues. As DNA, the CDR3 is TGTGCCAGCAGCGGGCAGGGGTACGAGCAGTACTTC. Protein product: CASSGQGYEQYF.

The chain couples TRBV9 to TRBJ2-5, with D possibly TRBD2 on 7 matching bases. V lost 4 bases and J lost 2, with 15 bases in between. From germline, CDR1 is SGDLS and CDR2 YYNGEE. CDR3 length: 15 amino acids. The CDR3 region has the DNA TGTGCCAGCAGCTTTAGAGGGGGGGGACAAGAGACCCAGTACTTC. Protein product: CASSFRGGGQETQYF.

The chain employs TRBV27 and TRBJ2-3; 8 bases match TRBD1. The germline V gene has CDR1 MNHEY and CDR2 SMNVEV (reference sequence). The CDR3 is 14 residues long. J gave up 5 bases and V 2 bases, and 3 bases lay outside the gene matches. CDR3: CASSLPGQVDTQYF. In DNA, the CDR3 is TGTGCCAGCAGTTTACCGGGACAGGTAGATACGCAGTATTTT.

This chain uses TRBV6-5 with TRBJ2-7; D is possibly TRBD1 (5 bases). V dropped 7 bases and J dropped 9 bases, with 25 bases sitting between them. The CDR3 extends over 15 amino acids. The V gene's germline CDR1 is MNHEY and CDR2 SVGAGI. Written as DNA, the CDR3 is TGTGCCAGCAAACTCTCCGAAGACAGTTCAATCGCGCAGTACTTC. This translates into CASKLSEDSSIAQYF.

The gene calls are TRBV7-2 and TRBJ1-2; D is undetermined. From germline, CDR1 is SGHTA and CDR2 FQGNSA. The germline V and J ends were trimmed by 3 bases and 5 bases, with 13 bases remaining between them. CDR3 size: 14 residues. This CDR3 is CASSFISATYGYTF. CDR3 DNA: TGTGCCAGCAGCTTTATTAGTGCGACTTATGGCTACACCTTC.

The chain couples TRBV5-1 to TRBJ1-2; maybe TRBD1 (5 bases). CDR1 is SGHRS, CDR2 YFSETQ, per germline. This CDR3 spans 14 amino acids. V lost 2 bases, J lost 9 bases, and 17 bases lay in between. For the CDR3, the DNA is TGCGCCAGCAGCTTTTTGGGGCAGCTCGGAAGCTACACCTTC. Translating it yields CASSFLGQLGSYTF. Looking up the rest from reference TRBV5-1 and TRBJ1-2 gives the full variable domain: KAGVTQTPRYLIKTRGQQVTLSCSPISGHRSVSWYQQTPGQGLQFLFEYFSETQRNKGNFPGRFSGRQFSNSRSEMNVSTLELGDSALYLCASSFLGQLGSYTFGSGTRLTVV.